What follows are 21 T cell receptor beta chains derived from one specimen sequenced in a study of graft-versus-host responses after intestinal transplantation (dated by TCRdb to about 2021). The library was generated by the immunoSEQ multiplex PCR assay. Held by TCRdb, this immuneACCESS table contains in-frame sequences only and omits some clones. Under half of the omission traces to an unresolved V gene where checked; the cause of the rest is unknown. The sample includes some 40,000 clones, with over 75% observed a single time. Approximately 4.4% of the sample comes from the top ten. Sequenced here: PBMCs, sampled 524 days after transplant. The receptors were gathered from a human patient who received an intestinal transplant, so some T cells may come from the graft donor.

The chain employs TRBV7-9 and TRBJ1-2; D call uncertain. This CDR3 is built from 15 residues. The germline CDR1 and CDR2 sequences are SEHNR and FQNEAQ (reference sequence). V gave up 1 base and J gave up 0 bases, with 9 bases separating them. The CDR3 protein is CASSLGGPSNYGYTF. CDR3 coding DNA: TGTGCCAGCAGCTTAGGTGGGCCTTCTAACTATGGCTACACCTTC.

The CDR3 nucleotides are TGTGCCAGTAGTCCGCTACAGGGGGCGGTCGGCATTCAGTACTTC. This translates into CASSPLQGAVGIQYF. J is TRBJ2-4 and V is TRBV19; 9 bases map to TRBD1. J lost 9 bases, V lost 5 bases, and 11 bases had no gene match. The CDR3 consists of 15 residues. In germline, CDR1 is LNHDA, CDR2 SQIVND (reference sequence).

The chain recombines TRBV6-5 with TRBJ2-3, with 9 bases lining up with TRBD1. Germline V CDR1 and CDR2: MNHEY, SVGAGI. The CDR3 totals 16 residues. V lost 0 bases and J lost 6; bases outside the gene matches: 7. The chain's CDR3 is CASSYSSGTGSDTQYF. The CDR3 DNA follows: TGTGCCAGCAGTTACTCGTCCGGGACAGGGTCCGATACGCAGTATTTT.

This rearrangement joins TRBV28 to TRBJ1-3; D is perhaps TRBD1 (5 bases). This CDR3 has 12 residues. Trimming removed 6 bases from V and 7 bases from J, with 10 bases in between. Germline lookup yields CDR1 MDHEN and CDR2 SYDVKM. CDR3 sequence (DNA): TGTGCCAGCAGCCCCAGGGCGAACACCATATATTTT. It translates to CASSPRANTIYF.

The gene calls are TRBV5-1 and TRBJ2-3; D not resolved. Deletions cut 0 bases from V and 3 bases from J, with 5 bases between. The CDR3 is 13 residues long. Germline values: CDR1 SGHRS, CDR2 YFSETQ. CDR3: CASSLDETDTQYF. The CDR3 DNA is TGCGCCAGCAGCTTGGACGAGACAGATACGCAGTATTTT.

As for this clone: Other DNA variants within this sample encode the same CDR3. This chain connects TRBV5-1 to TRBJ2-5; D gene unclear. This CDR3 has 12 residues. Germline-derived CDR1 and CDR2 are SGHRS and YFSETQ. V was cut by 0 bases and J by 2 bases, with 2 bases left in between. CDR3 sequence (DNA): TGCGCCAGCAGCTTGGCACAAGAGACCCAGTACTTC. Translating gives CASSLAQETQYF.

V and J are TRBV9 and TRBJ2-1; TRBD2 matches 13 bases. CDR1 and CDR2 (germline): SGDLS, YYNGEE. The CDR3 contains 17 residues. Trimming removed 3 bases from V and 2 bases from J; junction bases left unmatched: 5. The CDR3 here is CASSGLAGGPTYNEQFF. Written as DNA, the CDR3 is TGTGCCAGCAGCGGACTAGCGGGAGGCCCCACCTACAATGAGCAGTTCTTC.

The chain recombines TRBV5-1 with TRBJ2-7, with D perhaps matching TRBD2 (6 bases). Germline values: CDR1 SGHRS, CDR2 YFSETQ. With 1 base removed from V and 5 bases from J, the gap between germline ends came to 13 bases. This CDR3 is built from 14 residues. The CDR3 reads CASSLRQGGDEQYF. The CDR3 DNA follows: TGCGCCAGCAGCTTGAGGCAGGGCGGGGACGAGCAGTACTTC.

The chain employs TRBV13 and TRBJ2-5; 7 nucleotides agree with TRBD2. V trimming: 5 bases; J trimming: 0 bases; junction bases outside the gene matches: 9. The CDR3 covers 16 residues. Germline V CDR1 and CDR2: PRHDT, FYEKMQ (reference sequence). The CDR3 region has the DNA TGTGCCAGCAGCCGGGGCTCTAGCGGTAACCAAGAGACCCAGTACTTC. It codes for CASSRGSSGNQETQYF.

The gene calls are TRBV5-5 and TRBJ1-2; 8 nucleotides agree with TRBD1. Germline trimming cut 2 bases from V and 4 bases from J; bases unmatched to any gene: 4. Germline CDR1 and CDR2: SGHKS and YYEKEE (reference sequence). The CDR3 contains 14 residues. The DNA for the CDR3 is TGTGCCAGCAGCTTAGGACAGGGACTCTATGGCTACACCTTC. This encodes CASSLGQGLYGYTF.

The CDR3 coding sequence is TGTGCCAGCAGCCTGGGACCTAACACAGATACGCAGTATTTT. Amino acids: CASSLGPNTDTQYF. The chain recombines TRBV7-6 with TRBJ2-3; D tentatively reads TRBD1 or TRBD2 (5 bases each). V gave up 5 bases and J gave up 2 bases, with 11 bases separating them. CDR1 SGHVS and CDR2 FNYEAQ come from the germline V gene. The CDR3 spans 14 residues.

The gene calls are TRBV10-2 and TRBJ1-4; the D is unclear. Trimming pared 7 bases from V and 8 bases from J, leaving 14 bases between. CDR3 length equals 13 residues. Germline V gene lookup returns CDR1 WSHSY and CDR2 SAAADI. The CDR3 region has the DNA TGCGCCAGCAAGGGCGGCCCAATGGAAAAACTGTTTTTT. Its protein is CASKGGPMEKLFF.

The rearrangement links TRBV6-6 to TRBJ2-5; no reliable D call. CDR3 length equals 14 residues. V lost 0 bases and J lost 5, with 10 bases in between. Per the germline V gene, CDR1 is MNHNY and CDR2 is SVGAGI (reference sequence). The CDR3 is CASSYSTPGETQYF. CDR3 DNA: TGTGCCAGCAGTTACTCGACGCCTGGCGAGACCCAGTACTTC.

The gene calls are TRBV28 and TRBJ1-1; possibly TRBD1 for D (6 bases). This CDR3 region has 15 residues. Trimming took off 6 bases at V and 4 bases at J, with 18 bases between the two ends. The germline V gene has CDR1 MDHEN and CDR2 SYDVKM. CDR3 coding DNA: TGTGCCAGCAGGTCACGCAGGGGAGAGGGCACTGAAGCTTTCTTT. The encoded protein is CASRSRRGEGTEAFF.

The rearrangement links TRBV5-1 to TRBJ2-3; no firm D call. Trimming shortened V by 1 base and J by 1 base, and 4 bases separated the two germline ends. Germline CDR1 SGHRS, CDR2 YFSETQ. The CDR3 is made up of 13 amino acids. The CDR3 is CASSLRGTDTQYF. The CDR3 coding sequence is TGCGCCAGCAGCTTGCGAGGCACAGATACGCAGTATTTT. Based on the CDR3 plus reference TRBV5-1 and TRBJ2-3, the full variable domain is KAGVTQTPRYLIKTRGQQVTLSCSPISGHRSVSWYQQTPGQGLQFLFEYFSETQRNKGNFPGRFSGRQFSNSRSEMNVSTLELGDSALYLCASSLRGTDTQYFGPGTRLTVL.

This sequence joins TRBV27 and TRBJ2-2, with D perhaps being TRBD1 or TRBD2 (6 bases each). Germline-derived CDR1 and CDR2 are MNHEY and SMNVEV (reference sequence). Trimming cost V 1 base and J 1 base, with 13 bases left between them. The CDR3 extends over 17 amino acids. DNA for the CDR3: TGTGCCAGCAGTTTATTTGGGGGGCGAAGGAACACCGGGGAGCTGTTTTTT. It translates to CASSLFGGRRNTGELFF.

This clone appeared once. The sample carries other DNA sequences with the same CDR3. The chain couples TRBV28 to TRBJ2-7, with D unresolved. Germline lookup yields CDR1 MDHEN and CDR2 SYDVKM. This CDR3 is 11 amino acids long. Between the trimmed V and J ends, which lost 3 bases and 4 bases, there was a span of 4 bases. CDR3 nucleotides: TGTGCCAGCAGTTTTGCATACGAGCAGTACTTC. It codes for CASSFAYEQYF.

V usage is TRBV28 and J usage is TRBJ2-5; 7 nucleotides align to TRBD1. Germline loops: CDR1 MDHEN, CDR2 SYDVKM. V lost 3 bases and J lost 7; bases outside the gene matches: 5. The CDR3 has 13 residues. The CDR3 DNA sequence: TGTGCCAGCAGTTTGACAGGGAAGGGGACCCAGTACTTC. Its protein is CASSLTGKGTQYF.

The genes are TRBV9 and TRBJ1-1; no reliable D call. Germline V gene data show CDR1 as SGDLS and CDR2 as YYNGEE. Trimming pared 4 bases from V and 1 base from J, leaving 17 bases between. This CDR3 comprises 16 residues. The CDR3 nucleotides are TGTGCCAGCAGCCCCGCCGGAAGGGCGGGGAACACTGAAGCTTTCTTT. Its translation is CASSPAGRAGNTEAFF. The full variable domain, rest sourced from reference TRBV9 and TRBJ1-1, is DSGVTQTPKHLITATGQRVTLRCSPRSGDLSVYWYQQSLDQGLQFLIQYYNGEERAKGNILERFSAQQFPDLHSELNLSSLELGDSALYFCASSPAGRAGNTEAFFGQGTRLTVV.

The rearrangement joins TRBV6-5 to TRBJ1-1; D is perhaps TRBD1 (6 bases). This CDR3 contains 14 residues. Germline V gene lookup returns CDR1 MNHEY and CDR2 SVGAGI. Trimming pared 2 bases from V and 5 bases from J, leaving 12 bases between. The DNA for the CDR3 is TGTGCCAGCAGTTACAGCCAGGGGCATACTGAAGCTTTCTTT. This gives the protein CASSYSQGHTEAFF.

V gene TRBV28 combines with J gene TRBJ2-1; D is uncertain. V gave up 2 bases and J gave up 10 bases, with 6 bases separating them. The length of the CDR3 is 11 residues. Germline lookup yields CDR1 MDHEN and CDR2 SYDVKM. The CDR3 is CASSLVKEQFF. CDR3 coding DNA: TGTGCCAGCAGTTTAGTCAAGGAGCAGTTCTTC.